The subject of this entry is one T cell receptor beta chain. This specimen belongs to a study of control samples from healthy donors and cancer patients. Some clones are missing from TCRdb's copy, which holds only in-frame ones; the method was immunoSEQ multiplex PCR. Found here are about 70,000 clones, about 87% of them singletons; the top ten hold under 30%. This CDR3 is built from 15 residues. CDR1 is SEHNR and CDR2 is FQNEAQ in the germline V gene (reference sequence). V was trimmed by 3 bases and J by 2 bases, leaving 10 bases between them. The sample was blood. This clonotype originated in a man aged 50 to 59 in good health. This chain connects TRBV7-9 to TRBJ2-2; the D is unclear. CDR3 amino acids: CASSFVGDNTGELFF. In nucleotides, the CDR3 is TGTGCCAGCAGCTTTGTCGGAGACAACACCGGGGAGCTGTTTTTT.